This T cell receptor beta chain was sequenced in a study of T cell responses to AZD1222 COVID-19 vaccine. Assay: immunoSEQ multiplex PCR; the TCRdb copy retains only in-frame clones and omits some. The sample has 120,000 to 150,000 clones; around 91% are singletons. The CDR3 has 15 amino acids. V was clipped by 0 bases and J by 1 base, with 11 bases between them. CDR1 SGHRS and CDR2 YFSETQ come from the germline V gene. Whole-study findings and limits: Spike-specific TCR breadth rose after two AZD1222 doses, and depth rose as well.

In regard to this clone: Antigen: not known. Other DNA sequences in the sample encode the same CDR3.

This rearrangement joins TRBV5-1 to TRBJ2-7; perhaps TRBD1 as D (7 bases). The sequences come from peripheral blood, collected on day 0 of AZD1222 vaccination. This clonotype was sampled from an adult in good health. The CDR3 reads CASSLEAGGSYEQYF. CDR3 DNA sequence: TGCGCCAGCAGCTTGGAGGCAGGGGGGTCCTACGAGCAGTACTTC.